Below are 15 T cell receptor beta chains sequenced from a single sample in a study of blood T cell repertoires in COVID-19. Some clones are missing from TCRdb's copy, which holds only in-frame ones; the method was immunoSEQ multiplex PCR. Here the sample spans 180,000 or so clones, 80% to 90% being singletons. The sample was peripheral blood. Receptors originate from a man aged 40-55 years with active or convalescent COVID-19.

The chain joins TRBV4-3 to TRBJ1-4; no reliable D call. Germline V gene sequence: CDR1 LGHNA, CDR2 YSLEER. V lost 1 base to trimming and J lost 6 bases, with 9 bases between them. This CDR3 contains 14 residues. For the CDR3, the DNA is TGCGCCAGCAGCCAAGGTTCACTCGATGAAAAACTGTTTTTT. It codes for CASSQGSLDEKLFF.

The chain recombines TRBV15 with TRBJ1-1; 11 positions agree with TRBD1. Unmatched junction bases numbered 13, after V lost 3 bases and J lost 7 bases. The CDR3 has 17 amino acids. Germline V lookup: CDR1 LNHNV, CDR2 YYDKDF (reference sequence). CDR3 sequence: CATSRDRGLPYTSEAFF. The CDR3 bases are TGTGCCACCAGCAGGGACAGGGGGCTTCCCTACACTAGTGAAGCTTTCTTT.

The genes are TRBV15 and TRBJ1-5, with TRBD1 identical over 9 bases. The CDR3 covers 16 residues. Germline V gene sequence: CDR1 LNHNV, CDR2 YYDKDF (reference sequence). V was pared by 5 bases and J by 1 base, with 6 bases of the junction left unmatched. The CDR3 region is CATSRYGTGSNQPQHF. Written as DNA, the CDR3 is TGTGCCACCAGCCGGTACGGGACAGGGAGCAATCAGCCCCAGCATTTT.

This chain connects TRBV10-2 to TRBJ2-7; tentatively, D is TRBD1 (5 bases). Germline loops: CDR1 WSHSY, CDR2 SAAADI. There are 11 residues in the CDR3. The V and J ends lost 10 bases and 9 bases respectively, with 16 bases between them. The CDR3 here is CATKDPGAQYF. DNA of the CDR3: TGCGCCACCAAGGACCCTGGGGCGCAGTACTTC.

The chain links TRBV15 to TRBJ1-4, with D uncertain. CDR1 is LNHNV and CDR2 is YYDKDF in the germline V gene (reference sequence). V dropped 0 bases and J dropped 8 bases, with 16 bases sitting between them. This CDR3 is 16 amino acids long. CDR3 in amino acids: CATSRDLAGVREKLFF. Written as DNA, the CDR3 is TGTGCCACCAGCAGAGATCTCGCGGGTGTTCGGGAAAAACTGTTTTTT.

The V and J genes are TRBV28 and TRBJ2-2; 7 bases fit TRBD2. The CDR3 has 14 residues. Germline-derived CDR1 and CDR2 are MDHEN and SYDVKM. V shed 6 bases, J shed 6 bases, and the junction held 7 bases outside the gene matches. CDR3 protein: CASRLSGVAGELFF. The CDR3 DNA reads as TGTGCCAGCAGACTAAGCGGGGTGGCCGGGGAGCTGTTTTTT.

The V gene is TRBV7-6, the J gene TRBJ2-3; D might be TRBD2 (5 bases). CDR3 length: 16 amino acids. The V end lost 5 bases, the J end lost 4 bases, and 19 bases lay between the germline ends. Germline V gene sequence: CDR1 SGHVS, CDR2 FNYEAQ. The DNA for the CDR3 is TGTGCCAGCAGCCCTACATCGGACTGGCTCGCAGATACGCAGTATTTT. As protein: CASSPTSDWLADTQYF.

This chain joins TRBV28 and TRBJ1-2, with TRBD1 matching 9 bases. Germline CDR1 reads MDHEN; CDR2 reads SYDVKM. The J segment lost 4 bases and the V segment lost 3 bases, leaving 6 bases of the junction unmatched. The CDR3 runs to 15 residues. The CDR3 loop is CASSFVTGGAYGYTF. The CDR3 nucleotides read TGTGCCAGCAGTTTTGTGACAGGGGGAGCCTATGGCTACACCTTC.

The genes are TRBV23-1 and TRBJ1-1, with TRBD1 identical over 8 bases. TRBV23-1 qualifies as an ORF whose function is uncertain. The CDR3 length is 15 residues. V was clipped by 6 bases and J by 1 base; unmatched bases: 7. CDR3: CASSPCGQGNTEAFF. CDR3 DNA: TGCGCCAGCAGCCCGTGCGGACAGGGGAACACTGAAGCTTTCTTT.

This CDR3 reads CASSLSGSTGGNNEQFF. CDR3 coding DNA: TGTGCCAGCAGTTTATCTGGTTCGACGGGGGGGAACAATGAGCAGTTCTTC. The chain links TRBV27 to TRBJ2-1; the match to TRBD2 covers 8 bases. The germline gives CDR1 MNHEY, CDR2 SMNVEV (reference sequence). The CDR3 extends over 17 amino acids. Germline trimming cut 0 bases from V and 5 bases from J; bases unmatched to any gene: 9.

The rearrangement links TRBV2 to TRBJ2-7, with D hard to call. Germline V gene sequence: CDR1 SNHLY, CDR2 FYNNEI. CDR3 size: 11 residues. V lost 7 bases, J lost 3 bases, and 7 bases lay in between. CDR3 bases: TGTGCCAGCACCCAACACTACGAGCAGTACTTC. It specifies CASTQHYEQYF.

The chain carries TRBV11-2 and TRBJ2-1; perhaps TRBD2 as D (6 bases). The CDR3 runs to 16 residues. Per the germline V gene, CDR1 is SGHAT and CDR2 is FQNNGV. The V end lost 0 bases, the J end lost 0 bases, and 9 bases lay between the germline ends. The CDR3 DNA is TGTGCCAGCAGCTTAGATGCGGGGAGCTCCTACAATGAGCAGTTCTTC. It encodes CASSLDAGSSYNEQFF.

DNA of the CDR3: TGTGCCAGTAGTATTCGGGGGGGAAAGTACAATGAGCAGTTCTTC. It encodes CASSIRGGKYNEQFF. This chain links TRBV19 with TRBJ2-1; 8 nucleotides agree with TRBD2. V was clipped by 3 bases and J by 4 bases; unmatched bases: 5. Germline V gene sequence: CDR1 LNHDA, CDR2 SQIVND (reference sequence). The CDR3 length is 15 residues.

CDR3 in amino acids: CASSHDHRELFF. CDR3 DNA: TGCGCCAGCAGCCACGATCACAGGGAGTTGTTTTTT. This sequence joins TRBV4-1 and TRBJ1-4; TRBD1 is a possible D gene (6 bases). The germline CDR1 and CDR2 sequences are MGHRA and YSYEKL. The CDR3 sequence is 12 residues long. V was pared by 3 bases and J by 15 bases, with 14 bases between.

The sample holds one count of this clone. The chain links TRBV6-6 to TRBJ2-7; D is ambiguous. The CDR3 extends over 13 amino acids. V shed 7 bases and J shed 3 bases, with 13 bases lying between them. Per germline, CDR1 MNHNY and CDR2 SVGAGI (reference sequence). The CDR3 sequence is CASIDTVLYEQYF. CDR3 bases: TGTGCCAGCATCGACACTGTACTCTACGAGCAGTACTTC.